Below are 22 T cell receptor beta chains sequenced from a single sample in a study of T cells in women clearing cervical HPV infection. The table came from immunoSEQ multiplex PCR; TCRdb's copy has only in-frame clones and leaves some out. This table holds about 45,000 clones. The source material was blood buffy coat. These receptors all stem from a woman between 18 and 75 years old with a cervical HPV16 infection that either progressed to CIN3+ or cleared (not recorded which).

A remark on this clone: Coverage ceases 3 residues before the CDR3 finishes, and the germline J gene fills in the end. The rearrangement joins TRBV7-9 to TRBJ1-1; D is unclear. Germline V CDR1 and CDR2: SEHNR, FQNEAQ (reference sequence). The CDR3 extends over 12 amino acids. CDR3 sequence: CASSLEVRAAFF. The sequenced part of the CDR3 DNA is TGTGCCAGCAGCCTCGAAGTTAGAGCG.

About this clone: The read gets to within 3 residues of the CDR3 end, and the germline J gene fills in the rest. This rearrangement joins TRBV6-4 to TRBJ2-1; 15 bases line up with TRBD2. Trimming took 0 bases from V and 7 from J; bases not matched to a gene: 1. The CDR3 covers 16 residues. Looked up from germline, CDR1 is MRHNA and CDR2 is SNTAGT. The CDR3 loop is CASSDSGTSGGNEQFF. CDR3 DNA, as far as it was read: TGTGCCAGCAGTGACTCCGGGACTAGCGGGGGGAATGAG.

As for this clone: The sequenced fragment ends 3 residues before the CDR3 boundary, so the rest is inferred from the germline J gene. This chain joins TRBV30 and TRBJ2-2; possibly TRBD1 for D (6 bases). The germline V gene has CDR1 GTSNPN and CDR2 SVGIG (reference sequence). Trimming stripped 6 bases from V and 1 base from J, with 15 bases between. CDR3 length: 15 amino acids. This CDR3 reads CACPIGQMNTGELFF. CDR3 DNA (partial): TGTGCCTGCCCTATTGGACAGATGAACACCGGGGAG. Drawing the rest from reference TRBV30 and TRBJ2-2, the complete variable domain is SQTIHQWPATLVQPVGSPLSLECTVEGTSNPNLYWYRQAAGRGLQLLFYSVGIGQISSEVPQNLSASRPQDRQFILSSKKLLLSDSGFYLCACPIGQMNTGELFFGEGSRLTVL.

As regards this clone: The CDR3 goes on 3 residues after the read ends, and that part is filled in from the germline J gene. This chain links TRBV20-1 with TRBJ2-2, with D unclear. This CDR3 has 19 amino acids. Between the trimmed V and J ends, which lost 1 base and 0 bases, there was a span of 21 bases. Germline CDR1 and CDR2: DFQATT and SNEGSKA (reference sequence). The CDR3 reads CSARGGLGSRPSNTGELFF. CDR3 DNA (partial): TGCAGTGCTAGAGGAGGTTTGGGCAGTCGACCTTCGAACACCGGGGAG.

Remarks on this clone: The read ends 3 residues shy of where the CDR3 ends; the end is completed using the germline J gene. This rearrangement joins TRBV2 to TRBJ1-2; 10 nucleotides match TRBD1. J was trimmed by 5 bases and V by 8 bases; bases with no gene match: 8. Germline CDR1 is SNHLY and CDR2 is FYNNEI. CDR3 size: 14 residues. This CDR3 is CASGTGTGVYGYTF. The covered CDR3 bases are TGTGCCAGCGGAACCGGGACAGGGGTATATGGC. Full variable domain (remainder filled in from reference TRBV2 and TRBJ1-2): EPEVTQTPSHQVTQMGQEVILRCVPISNHLYFYWYRQILGQKVEFLVSFYNNEISEKSEIFDDQFSVERPDGSNFTLKIRSTKLEDSAMYFCASGTGTGVYGYTFGSGTRLTVV.

Notes on this clone: The read falls 3 residues short of the CDR3 end, and the missing part is taken from the germline J gene. The chain links TRBV18 to TRBJ1-2, with no clear D. CDR1 is KGHSH, CDR2 LQKENI, per germline. Deletions cut 7 bases from V and 4 bases from J, with 16 bases between. The length of the CDR3 is 14 residues. The CDR3 sequence is CASFVPSYPYGYTF. The sequenced part of the CDR3 DNA is TGTGCCAGCTTTGTTCCCTCCTACCCCTATGGC.

As regards this clone: The read ends 3 residues shy of where the CDR3 ends; the end is completed using the germline J gene. The chain couples TRBV12-3 or TRBV12-4 to TRBJ2-6; 7 bases fit TRBD1. The CDR3 spans 17 residues. The junction had 7 bases not matched to a gene; V was cut back by 5 bases and J by 0 bases. The sequenced CDR3 bases are TGTGCCAGCAGTCGTGAGACAGGGCCCTCTGGGGCCAACGTC. Its translation: CASSRETGPSGANV. The CDR3, in full, reads CASSRETGPSGANVLTF.

With respect to this clone: One end of the junction varies from germline; a read error may be responsible. The CDR3 protein is CASSQEAGWDTQYF. The covered CDR3 bases are TGCGCCAGCAGCCAAGAGGCAGGGTGGGATACG. V is TRBV4-2 and J is TRBJ2-3; D may be TRBD1 (5 bases). The observed sequence ends 3 residues before the CDR3 terminus, with the missing tail filled in from the germline J gene. CDR1 is LGHNA, CDR2 YNFKEQ, per germline. The CDR3 runs 14 residues.

On this clone itself: The read terminates 3 residues ahead of where the CDR3 ends, so the germline J gene completes it. The genes are TRBV30 and TRBJ2-1; a possible D gene is TRBD2 (6 bases). The CDR3 consists of 13 residues. CDR1 is GTSNPN, CDR2 SVGIG, per germline (reference sequence). V was clipped by 2 bases and J by 8 bases, with 13 bases between them. CDR3 loop: CAWSLGEVHEQFF. CDR3 DNA (partial): TGTGCCTGGAGTCTCGGGGAGGTCCATGAG.

Points on this clone: Read data end 3 residues before the CDR3 end; the end is taken from the germline J gene. The chain is built from TRBV20-1 and TRBJ2-7, with 7 positions matching TRBD1. The V and J ends lost 0 bases and 3 bases, in that order; junction bases with no gene match: 11. The germline gives CDR1 DFQATT, CDR2 SNEGSKA (reference sequence). This CDR3 comprises 16 residues. The chain's CDR3 is CSARDSGPGGLYEQYF. The covered CDR3 bases are TGCAGTGCTAGAGATTCAGGGCCAGGGGGTCTCTACGAG.

Comments on this clone: The read terminates 3 residues ahead of where the CDR3 ends, so the germline J gene completes it. The same CDR3 is also encoded by other DNA sequences in this sample. This rearrangement joins TRBV19 to TRBJ1-3; D not resolved. Germline loops: CDR1 LNHDA, CDR2 SQIVND (reference sequence). V was trimmed by 4 bases and J by 0 bases, leaving 7 bases between them. CDR3 length: 14 amino acids. CDR3 DNA, as far as it was read: TGTGCCAGTAGTACTACTGACTCTGGAAACACC. Residues: CASSTTDSGNT. The whole CDR3 sequence is CASSTTDSGNTIYF.

A remark on this clone: With the read ending 3 residues before the CDR3 end, the germline J gene is used to fill in that end. V and J are TRBV7-9 and TRBJ2-3, with TRBD1 matching over 8 bases. This CDR3 is built from 15 residues. Germline assignment: CDR1 SEHNR and CDR2 FQNEAQ (reference sequence). CDR3 bases read: TGTGCCAGCAGCCCCGGACAGGGCCGGGGAGAGACG. It translates to CASSPGQGRGET. The CDR3 reads in full as CASSPGQGRGETQYF.

As to this clone: The read ends 3 residues shy of where the CDR3 ends; the end is completed using the germline J gene. This CDR3 is also generated by other DNA sequences in the sample. This chain uses TRBV30 with TRBJ1-2, with a possible D match to TRBD1 (6 bases). This CDR3 comprises 14 residues. The ends were cut back, 3 bases at V and 5 bases at J, with 16 bases in the middle. Germline CDR1 and CDR2: GTSNPN and SVGIG (reference sequence). The part of the CDR3 DNA that was read is TGTGCCTGGAGCGTCGGACAGTTCTCTTATGGC. It yields the protein CAWSVGQFSYG. Given in full, the CDR3 is CAWSVGQFSYGYTF.

On this clone: From the germline J gene comes the end of the CDR3, since the read stops 3 residues before it. This chain links TRBV18 with TRBJ2-1; 7 bases agree with TRBD2. V was pared by 8 bases and J by 8 bases, with 3 bases of the junction left unmatched. Germline-derived CDR1 and CDR2 are KGHSH and LQKENI. CDR3 length: 11 residues. CDR3 DNA, as far as it was read: TGTGCCAGCCAGGGAGGGGATGAG. Amino acids: CASQGGDE. The whole CDR3 protein is CASQGGDEQFF.

Details on this clone: The DNA ends 3 residues before the CDR3 does, and the rest of the CDR3 is filled in from the germline J gene. This chain connects TRBV30 to TRBJ2-7; the D gene is possibly TRBD1 (6 bases). The CDR3 is 16 residues long. The germline V gene has CDR1 GTSNPN and CDR2 SVGIG (reference sequence). V lost 1 base and J lost 3, with 19 bases in between. The CDR3 sequence is CAWSEPSRGTNYEQYF. CDR3 DNA (partial): TGTGCCTGGAGTGAACCCTCGAGGGGGACCAACTACGAG.

Regarding this clone: Read coverage stops 3 residues before the CDR3 terminus; the germline J gene supplies the remainder. This chain connects TRBV19 to TRBJ2-3; D might be TRBD1 (5 bases). In germline, CDR1 is LNHDA, CDR2 SQIVND (reference sequence). V lost 3 bases and J lost 3, with 13 bases in between. The CDR3 consists of 15 residues. The sequenced part of the CDR3 DNA is TGTGCCAGTAGTATTAGGGGCCAGAGTACAGATACG. This gives the protein CASSIRGQSTDT. The full CDR3 reads CASSIRGQSTDTQYF.

Worth noting for this clone: The read halts 3 residues ahead of the CDR3 end, with the missing end drawn from the germline J gene. J is TRBJ1-5 and V is TRBV28; TRBD1 is a possible D gene (5 bases). The length of the CDR3 is 14 residues. The V end was cut by 10 bases, the J end by 0 bases, with 13 bases between. Germline V gives CDR1 MDHEN, CDR2 SYDVKM. This CDR3 reads CANRAGGSNQPQHF. CDR3 bases read: TGTGCCAACCGGGCGGGGGGTAGCAATCAGCCC.

With regard to this clone: The CDR3 goes on 3 residues after the read ends, and that part is filled in from the germline J gene. The chain carries TRBV20-1 and TRBJ1-1; D not resolved. This CDR3 contains 13 residues. Germline loops: CDR1 DFQATT, CDR2 SNEGSKA (reference sequence). V was trimmed by 5 bases and J by 4 bases, leaving 14 bases between them. Partial CDR3 DNA: TGCAGTGCTGTTTCCATGCGATTCACTGAA. Translating it yields CSAVSMRFTE. The whole CDR3 sequence is CSAVSMRFTEAFF.

Of note for this clone: The DNA is omitted, as the CDR3 cannot be located on it reliably, and the CDR3 follows TCRdb's listing. The chain couples TRBV20-1 to TRBJ2-1; the table calls TRBD1, which could not be checked here. CDR1 is DFQATT and CDR2 is SNEGSKA in the germline V gene (reference sequence). Both ends counted, the CDR3 spans 13 residues. CDR3 region: CSAISGQGPEQFF.

Details on this clone: The CDR3 end falls 3 residues outside the read, so it is completed with the germline J gene. This sequence joins TRBV5-1 and TRBJ2-1, with a weak D call TRBD2 (6 bases). V gave up 3 bases and J gave up 4 bases, with 14 bases separating them. The CDR3 contains 15 residues. Germline V lookup: CDR1 SGHRS, CDR2 YFSETQ. The part of the CDR3 DNA that was read is TGCGCCAGCAGCTGGACCCCCGGACTATACAATGAG. It encodes CASSWTPGLYNE. The full CDR3 is CASSWTPGLYNEQFF. Using reference TRBV5-1 and TRBJ2-1 for the parts outside the CDR3, the full variable domain is KAGVTQTPRYLIKTRGQQVTLSCSPISGHRSVSWYQQTPGQGLQFLFEYFSETQRNKGNFPGRFSGRQFSNSRSEMNVSTLELGDSALYLCASSWTPGLYNEQFFGPGTRLTVL.

With respect to this clone: The read terminates 3 residues before the CDR3 end, so the remaining end is supplied by the germline J gene. The J gene is TRBJ2-7, the V gene TRBV20-1; maybe TRBD1 (7 bases). V shed 1 base and J shed 1 base, with 11 bases lying between them. This CDR3 is built from 14 residues. Germline values: CDR1 DFQATT, CDR2 SNEGSKA (reference sequence). The CDR3 loop reads CSARGQGGSYEQYF. The CDR3 bases that were read are TGCAGTGCTAGAGGACAGGGAGGATCCTACGAG.

Remarks on this clone: The read is 3 residues too short to cover the CDR3 end, so that end is filled in from the germline J gene. The chain is built from TRBV4-1 and TRBJ1-1, with TRBD1 as a possible D gene (5 bases). The CDR3 spans 15 residues. Germline V gene sequence: CDR1 MGHRA, CDR2 YSYEKL. V lost 4 bases and J lost 0, with 12 bases in between. The chain's CDR3 is CASSRETDMNTEAFF. The DNA read from the CDR3 is TGCGCCAGCAGCCGAGAGACAGATATGAACACTGAA.